This T cell receptor (beta chain) was obtained from a study of tumor-infiltrating lymphocytes in localized non-small cell lung cancer. Points from the study as a whole: No T-cell fraction difference was seen between IM1 and IM2 tumors.

Note on this clone: Its target is unknown.

The CDR3 sequence is 15 residues long. Trimming removed 4 bases at V and 0 bases at J, with 10 bases between. Germline CDR1 and CDR2: MNHEY and SVGAGI. The repertoire was sequenced with immunoSEQ multiplex PCR; TCRdb's copy has only in-frame clones and lacks some. The sample includes around 8,900 clones, about two thirds seen only once; the top ten take 14% to 15%. The material sequenced was lung tumor tissue. This TCR was recovered from a human donor with non-small cell lung cancer. This chain uses TRBV6-5 with TRBJ2-1; D may be TRBD1 (5 bases). The CDR3 is CASSFDSTSYNEQFF. The CDR3 DNA follows: TGTGCCAGCAGTTTCGACAGTACCTCCTACAATGAGCAGTTCTTC.